Listed here are 9 T cell receptor beta chains from one sample, sequenced in a study of blood T cell repertoires in COVID-19. Assay: immunoSEQ multiplex PCR; the TCRdb copy retains only in-frame clones and omits some. The repertoire holds 300,000 to 350,000 clones, with roughly 90% as singletons. Sample: PBMCs or T cells enriched from blood (not recorded which). Receptors originate from a woman aged 18-35 years who had recovered from COVID-19.

The rearrangement uses TRBV7-9 and TRBJ1-2; no clear D. The CDR3 consists of 13 residues. V was pared by 2 bases and J by 8 bases, with 12 bases between. Germline lookup yields CDR1 SEHNR and CDR2 FQNEAQ (reference sequence). DNA for the CDR3: TGTGCCAGCAGCTTAAGAGGGATTGAAGGCTACACCTTC. Protein product: CASSLRGIEGYTF.

On this clone itself: The sample contains more than one DNA sequence encoding this CDR3. This rearrangement joins TRBV20-1 to TRBJ1-2, with D possibly matching TRBD1 (5 bases). Between the trimmed V and J ends, which lost 4 bases and 2 bases, there was a span of 5 bases. Germline assignment: CDR1 DFQATT and CDR2 SNEGSKA (reference sequence). The CDR3 runs 11 residues. CDR3 sequence reads: CSATGNYGYTF. The CDR3 bases are TGCAGTGCTACAGGGAACTATGGCTACACCTTC.

The chain joins TRBV6-4 to TRBJ1-1; unclear D gene. V was shortened by 4 bases and J by 7 bases, with 13 bases between the two germline ends. The CDR3 length is 13 residues. The germline gives CDR1 MRHNA, CDR2 SNTAGT. CDR3 bases: TGTGCCAGCAGTGTAGACGGGTTTAGTGAAGCTTTCTTT. This encodes CASSVDGFSEAFF.

The V call is TRBV7-8, the J call TRBJ2-3; 11 bases align to TRBD2. The V segment lost 4 bases and the J segment 2 bases; nucleotides outside the gene matches: 5. Germline V lookup: CDR1 SGHVS, CDR2 FQNEAQ. The CDR3 spans 16 residues. The CDR3 loop reads CASSSRLAGFTDTQYF. The DNA of the CDR3 is TGTGCCAGCAGCTCAAGACTAGCGGGATTCACAGATACGCAGTATTTT.

The rearrangement links TRBV27 to TRBJ2-1; TRBD1 might be the D (6 bases). Looked up from germline, CDR1 is MNHEY and CDR2 is SMNVEV (reference sequence). V was clipped by 9 bases and J by 6 bases, with 15 bases between them. The CDR3 has 13 amino acids. CDR3 sequence (DNA): TGTGCCAGTACAGGGACATTCTCCAATGAGCAGTTCTTC. Protein product: CASTGTFSNEQFF.

The J gene is TRBJ2-5, the V gene TRBV6-5; D possibly corresponds to TRBD2 (5 bases). The CDR3 covers 14 residues. Germline V gene sequence: CDR1 MNHEY, CDR2 SVGAGI. V was shortened by 10 bases and J by 4 bases, with 19 bases between the two germline ends. CDR3 bases: TGTGCCACTAGCCCCCCGGGTGTGGGAGAGACCCAGTACTTC. This encodes CATSPPGVGETQYF.

The CDR3, as DNA: TGTGCCAGCCCGAGTCGGGACAGGGTCACCTACAATGAGCAGTTCTTC. This gives the protein CASPSRDRVTYNEQFF. The chain recombines TRBV19 with TRBJ2-1; 9 nucleotides agree with TRBD1. The CDR3 covers 16 residues. Germline assignment: CDR1 LNHDA and CDR2 SQIVND (reference sequence). V lost 9 bases, J lost 2 bases, and 11 bases stayed unmatched.

V and J are TRBV10-1 and TRBJ1-2, with D hard to call. Germline V CDR1 and CDR2: WNHNN, SYGVQD (reference sequence). The CDR3 is 12 amino acids. Deletions cut 7 bases from V and 5 bases from J, with 11 bases between. The CDR3 reads CASTTDKYGYTF. In DNA form, the CDR3 reads TGCGCCAGCACTACTGACAAGTATGGCTACACCTTC.

This chain links TRBV18 with TRBJ2-3; D is perhaps TRBD2 (5 bases). This CDR3 spans 15 amino acids. Trimming stripped 3 bases from V and 0 bases from J, with 10 bases between. Germline values: CDR1 KGHSH, CDR2 LQKENI. CDR3 loop: CASSPPGSSTDTQYF. The CDR3 coding sequence is TGTGCCAGCTCACCCCCGGGGTCTAGCACAGATACGCAGTATTTT.